This T cell receptor beta chain was identified during a study of CD8+ T cells in alopecia areata (dated by TCRdb to between 2018 and 2020). Background on the whole study: The treated patients, all with moderate-to-severe alopecia areata, were enrolled in an open-label pilot trial of oral tofacitinib given at 5 to 10 mg twice daily. Patients received tofacitinib for 6 to 18 months and were then followed off drug for 6 months to check for delayed response and recurrence. Disease severity in treated patients was measured with the SALT score, which quantifies the percentage of affected scalp surface area. High-throughput TCRbeta sequencing was used to examine T cell clonal expansion in alopecia areata in both the C3H/HeJ mouse model and human patients. On the human side, TCRbeta sequencing was run on scalp tissue and on sorted CD4+ and CD8+ peripheral blood T cells from healthy controls and from alopecia areata patients with either patchy or totalis/universalis disease. Patients on tofacitinib were biopsied at baseline and after 4 and 24 weeks of treatment, and several of the patients also had a later scalp biopsy. Scalp clonality was compared across normal scalp (n=4), patchy alopecia areata scalp (n=8), and alopecia totalis/universalis scalp (n=8). RNA was extracted with the PAXgene miRNA kit for fixed scalp, the miRNeasy kit for PBMCs, and the RNeasy kit for mouse skin. immunoSEQ multiplex PCR using 35 Vbeta forward primers and 13 Jbeta reverse primers was used to amplify TCRbeta CDR3 regions. The full study reports these points: Many expanded lesional clones were found to persist in scalp and blood during tofacitinib treatment, and relapse after treatment cessation may be partly explained by this persistence. Compared with normal scalp, lesional scalp, particularly in alopecia totalis/universalis, had higher clonality and more expanded CD8+ clones, which suggests antigenic drive. Tofacitinib significantly decreased scalp clonality and the number of expanded CD8+ clones among the top 100 scalp clones. Because the treated cohort was small and had only one nonresponder, larger studies are needed to examine links between baseline CD8+ expansion and response. Resident alphabeta T cells in normal human skin are also sequenced, complicating scalp TCR repertoire analysis, unlike mouse skin dominated by gammadelta T cells. Compared with mice, TCR sequences shared between patients were less clear, possibly partly because of HLA diversity across the patient population.

At the junction V is shortened by 3 bases and J by 5 bases; bases outside the gene matches: 7. Based on the germline V gene, the CDR1 and CDR2 sequences are SGDLS and YYNGEE. From the cysteine up to the phenylalanine, the CDR3 has a length of 17 residues. Here the CDR3 DNA is all that survives: 51 bases in frame from base 1. Libraries came from the immunoSEQ multiplex PCR assay. RNA was extracted from all samples and reverse transcribed into cDNA, which served as template for TCR sequencing. First-strand cDNA was synthesized with SuperScript III using a 2:1 mix of oligo-dT and random hexamers. A synthetic immune receptor repertoire was used to measure amplification bias, and any remaining bias was corrected computationally. Processing in the source paper ran as follows. Raw reads were preprocessed to remove errors, and CDR3 was defined by IMGT conventions from the conserved cysteine to phenylalanine. Clonality was calculated as 1 minus Shannon entropy normalized by log2 of the number of productive unique TCRs. CD4 or CD8 identity of scalp clones was inferred by cross-referencing scalp TCRbeta sequences with sorted blood CD4 and CD8 repertoires. TCRdb retrieved this table from immuneACCESS and kept in-frame rearrangements only. Not all clones are present; in checked studies, unresolved V genes account for under half, and no reason is known for the remainder. That table furnishes V, J and clone size, whereas the DNA furnished D and trimming. Here the sample has 120,000 to 150,000 clones; around four fifths occur a single time. Of the sample, roughly 25% is held by the ten largest clones.

The sample's time point label, decoded: 4 weeks on oral tofacitinib. The intended sense of this specimen's treatment or condition label: oral pan-JAK inhibitor, 5-10 mg twice daily. Peripheral blood and lesional scalp punch biopsies were obtained from patients with alopecia areata. After PBMCs were isolated by density centrifugation and stained for CD3, CD4 and CD8, a FACSAria was used to sort CD4+ and CD8+ T cells. Only a few counts were recorded for this clone. The antigen it recognizes is unknown. Base qualities are missing; no much larger clone stands one base away. Sequencing used CD8+ T cells sorted from blood, obtained at week 4, from a patient treated with tofacitinib. The V gene is TRBV9 and the J gene is TRBJ2-2; the central 13 bases match TRBD2. The clonotype originates from a human donor with alopecia areata. The DNA is as follows: TGTGCCAGCAGCGCCCGACTAGCGGGGGGTGGAACCGGGGAGCTGTTTTTT. Translated, it reads CASSARLAGGGTGELFF. With all but the CDR3 taken from the reference TRBV9 and TRBJ2-2 genes, the full variable domain is: DSGVTQTPKHLITATGQRVTLRCSPRSGDLSVYWYQQSLDQGLQFLIQYYNGEERAKGNILERFSAQQFPDLHSELNLSSLELGDSALYFCASSARLAGGGTGELFFGEGSRLTVL.